The 14 T cell receptor beta chains below come from one sample, sequenced in a study of T-cell reconstitution after alpha-beta-depleted transplantation in children. Unique molecular identifiers were incorporated during preparation of the TCRbeta library. MiXCR, applied by TCRdb to the PCR reads, yields one record per CDR3 protein. The repertoire includes about 98,000 distinct CDR3 sequences, around 22% of them detected once, and about 21% sits in the top ten. The sample here was PBMCs, taken before TCRalphabeta/CD19-depleted stem cell transplant. These receptors were obtained from a boy aged 2 to 10 with acute lymphoblastic leukemia, due to receive a stem cell transplant.

The chain couples TRBV27 to TRBJ2-7, with D perhaps TRBD2 (5 bases). Looked up from germline, CDR1 is MNHEY and CDR2 is SMNVEV (reference sequence). The CDR3 sequence is 15 residues long. Trimming pared 4 bases from V and 7 bases from J, leaving 20 bases between. Here the CDR3 DNA reads TGTGCCAGCAGTTACTTGAGCGGAATTCCTCAGGAGCAGTACTTC. Its protein is CASSYLSGIPQEQYF.

CDR3 coding DNA: TGTGCCAGCAGCCAGGTCCTCTCCTACGAGCAGTACTTC. It encodes CASSQVLSYEQYF. J is TRBJ2-7 and V is TRBV3-1; D is unclear. The ends were cut back, 3 bases at V and 0 bases at J, with 6 bases in the middle. This CDR3 region has 13 residues. CDR1 is LGHDT, CDR2 YNNKEL, per germline (reference sequence).

This clonotype occurred many times. The J gene is TRBJ2-7, the V gene TRBV18; TRBD1 matches 7 bases. Germline lookup yields CDR1 KGHSH and CDR2 LQKENI. This CDR3 has 14 amino acids. Trimming took 0 bases from V and 3 from J; bases not matched to a gene: 2. CDR3 nucleotide sequence: TGTGCCAGCTCACCACCGTGGGACAGCTACGAGCAGTACTTC. This encodes CASSPPWDSYEQYF.

In this sample, this clonotype turned up many times. The chain has TRBV5-6 and TRBJ2-7, with D perhaps matching TRBD1 (5 bases). Germline V gene lookup returns CDR1 SGHDT and CDR2 YYEEEE. Trimming stripped 2 bases from V and 0 bases from J, with 15 bases between. The CDR3 is made up of 16 amino acids. The CDR3 sequence is CASSFYRPLTSYEQYF. As DNA, the CDR3 is TGTGCCAGCAGCTTTTACAGGCCATTGACCTCCTACGAGCAGTACTTC.

Remarks on this clonotype: One base away lies a much larger clone, so this may be a sequencing read error. This chain links TRBV5-1 with TRBJ2-7; D gene unclear. Per germline, CDR1 SGHRS and CDR2 YFSETQ. This CDR3 has 13 amino acids. Trimming took 4 bases from V and 5 from J, leaving 13 bases between them. The CDR3 sequence: CASSQLGRDEQYF. Here the CDR3 DNA reads TGCGCCAGCAGCCAACTCGGCCGGGACGAGCAGTACTTC.

The CDR3 spells CAMGPGPVSGGADEQFF. CDR3 DNA sequence: TGTGCCATGGGCCCCGGACCAGTGAGCGGAGGGGCCGATGAGCAGTTCTTC. The chain employs TRBV7-1 and TRBJ2-1, with D tentatively TRBD2 (6 bases). TRBV7-1 belongs to the ORF category, with a function that is uncertain. The CDR3 consists of 17 residues. The germline V and J ends were trimmed by 10 bases and 8 bases, with 30 bases remaining between them.

The table lists this clonotype with a few counts. The CDR3 DNA reads as TGTGCCAGCAGTTTACAGGGCAATCAGCCCCAGCATTTT. This encodes CASSLQGNQPQHF. The rearrangement uses TRBV12-3 or TRBV12-4 and TRBJ1-5, with D uncertain. Trimming removed 2 bases at V and 2 bases at J, with 4 bases between. The CDR3 loop spans 13 amino acids.

V and J are TRBV29-1 and TRBJ2-7; D is possibly TRBD1 (6 bases). Trimming left V 4 bases short and J 6 bases short, with 13 bases between. Germline CDR1 is SQVTM and CDR2 is ANQGSEA. The CDR3 has 12 residues. The DNA for the CDR3 is TGCAGCGTTGTTTCTGCAGGGGCCGAGCAGTACTTC. As protein: CSVVSAGAEQYF.

This clonotype was detected many times. The rearrangement links TRBV7-2 to TRBJ2-2; D possibly corresponds to TRBD1 (6 bases). CDR3 length: 16 residues. CDR1 is SGHTA, CDR2 FQGNSA, per germline. Trimming stripped 4 bases from V and 5 bases from J, with 17 bases between. CDR3 amino acids: CASSSGVGGWTGELFF. The CDR3, as DNA: TGTGCCAGCAGCTCAGGGGTAGGGGGATGGACCGGGGAGCTGTTTTTT.

This clonotype was detected only a few times. The chain carries TRBV12-3 or TRBV12-4 and TRBJ2-2, with D perhaps TRBD1 (6 bases). CDR3 length equals 16 residues. V was trimmed by 5 bases and J by 3 bases, leaving 16 bases between them. The CDR3 nucleotides read TGTGCCAGCAGTCGATTGAGCAGGGGAGACACCGGGGAGCTGTTTTTT. Translation: CASSRLSRGDTGELFF.

This CDR3 is CASSLASGGIGTQYF. The CDR3, as DNA: TGTGCCAGCAGTTTGGCTAGCGGGGGTATTGGGACCCAGTACTTC. This chain connects TRBV12-3 or TRBV12-4 to TRBJ2-5; TRBD2 matches at 10 bases. V trimming: 3 bases; J trimming: 7 bases; junction bases outside the gene matches: 8. The CDR3 extends over 15 amino acids.

The chain employs TRBV7-2 and TRBJ1-1; 10 positions match TRBD1. Losses at the gene ends were 5 bases for V and 4 bases for J; bases not matched to a gene: 7. The CDR3 spans 15 residues. CDR1 is SGHTA and CDR2 is FQGNSA in the germline V gene. In nucleotides, the CDR3 is TGTGCCAGCAGCCCATGGGACAGGGGCTTCACTGAAGCTTTCTTT. This sequence encodes CASSPWDRGFTEAFF. The full variable domain, in which reference TRBV7-2 and TRBJ1-1 provide the parts outside the CDR3, is GAGVSQSPSNKVTEKGKDVELRCDPISGHTALYWYRQSLGQGLEFLIYFQGNSAPDKSGLPSDRFSAERTGGSVSTLTIQRTQQEDSAVYLCASSPWDRGFTEAFFGQGTRLTVV.

This clonotype has only a few counts. This sequence joins TRBV2 and TRBJ2-7; D is perhaps TRBD2 (5 bases). Per the germline V gene, CDR1 is SNHLY and CDR2 is FYNNEI. The CDR3 spans 15 residues. The germline V and J ends were trimmed by 2 bases and 6 bases, with 17 bases remaining between them. CDR3 sequence reads: CASSENGVALREQYF. CDR3 DNA sequence: TGTGCCAGCAGTGAAAACGGGGTAGCCTTACGCGAGCAGTACTTC.

This clonotype was observed at least ten times. V gene TRBV5-1 combines with J gene TRBJ2-7; weak D call: TRBD1 (6 bases). The V and J ends lost 6 bases and 3 bases respectively, with 22 bases between them. This CDR3 contains 16 residues. Looked up from germline, CDR1 is SGHRS and CDR2 is YFSETQ. DNA of the CDR3: TGCGCCAGCACCTCTCGACAGGCCAGAAACCTCTACGAGCAGTACTTC. Its translation is CASTSRQARNLYEQYF.